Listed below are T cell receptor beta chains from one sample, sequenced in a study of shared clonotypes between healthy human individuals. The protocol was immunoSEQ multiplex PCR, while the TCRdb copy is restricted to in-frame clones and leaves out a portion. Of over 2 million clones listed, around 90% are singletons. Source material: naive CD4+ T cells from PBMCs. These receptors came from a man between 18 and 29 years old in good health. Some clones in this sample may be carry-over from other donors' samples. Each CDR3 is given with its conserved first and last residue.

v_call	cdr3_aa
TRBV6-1	CASTRQAGGGTEAFF
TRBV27	CASSFSPKNIQYF
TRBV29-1	CSIDRGNTGELFF
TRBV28	CASSTAGLADTGELFF
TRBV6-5	CASRPDRGRWYEQYF
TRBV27	CASSLRQGNQPQHF
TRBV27	CASSSGPGLGEETQYF
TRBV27	CASSWAYIHSGANVLTF
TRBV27	CASSLKAFSGNTIYF
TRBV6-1	CASSEAGRRGWFF
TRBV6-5	CASSYTPGQGEGYTF
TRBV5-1	CASTQGDPRTDTQYF
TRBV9	CASSSGLAGDPYEQYF
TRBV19	CVSSYFGTGCSYEQYF
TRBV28	CASSLVGNQPQHF
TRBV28	CASGGAGGRNQPQHF
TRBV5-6	CASSIQGADSTTF
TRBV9	CASSVSSSSYEQYF
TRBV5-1	CASSLDRAGNTEAFF
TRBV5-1	CASSLGQGYEKLFF
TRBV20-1	CSAPGYYGYTF
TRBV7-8	CASSLDRTDEQFF
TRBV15	CATSRDTGEQFF
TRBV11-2	CASSLLAGAFNEQFF
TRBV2	CASSPEGGQTQYF
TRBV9	CASSGGLGNTIYF
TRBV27	CAGGGKAVQETQYF
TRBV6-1	CASILRDSSNQPQHF
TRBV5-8	CASSPRNQPQHF
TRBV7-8	CASSLASAGPQETQYF
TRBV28	CASSLRSGNQPQHF
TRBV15	CATSRGGGQGSLGTQYF
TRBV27	CASSLRGANTGELFF
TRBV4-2	CASSLPSPTEAFF
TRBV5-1	CASSLLGWGGLYSGANVLTF
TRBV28	CASSLRGGGSAYEQYF
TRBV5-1	CASSPGTSSGNTIYF
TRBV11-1	CASTQAGHSGYTF
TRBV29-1	CSAGGGASRLDGYTF
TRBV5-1	CASSLGPGTQYF
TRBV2	CASDPRGHEQYF
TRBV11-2	CASSRHDNSGNTIYF